This TCR beta chain was identified during a study of control samples from healthy donors and cancer patients (dated by TCRdb to the early 2020s). As regards this clone: Its binding antigen is unknown. The input lacks base qualities; no much larger clone sits a single base away.

CDR1 MNHEY and CDR2 SVGEGT are derived from the germline V gene. The CDR3 runs 17 amino acids, cysteine and phenylalanine included. Of all the DNA, just the CDR3 is kept, 51 bases in frame from base 1. Relative to germline, V is 3 bases shorter and J is 1 base shorter, with 18 bases between their ends. The method was the immunoSEQ multiplex PCR assay. The immuneACCESS repertoire file appears here via TCRdb, limited to in-frame rearrangements. These files lack a portion of the clones; in checked studies, under half of the deficit traces to unresolved V genes, and the cause of the others is not known. Across this sample there are approximately 58,000 clones, with 87% seen only once. About 13% of the sample comes from the top ten.

The source is a woman aged 60-70 years with lung cancer. The chain uses TRBV6-2 or TRBV6-3 and TRBJ1-1, with no confidently assigned D gene. The sequenced material came from PBMCs. The nucleotide sequence reads as follows: TGTGCCAGCAGTTATAGGCAGACCGTCTTTTCGAACACTGAAGCTTTCTTT. Its translation reads: CASSYRQTVFSNTEAFF.